Presented here are 24 T cell receptor beta chains from one specimen sequenced in a study of shared clonotypes between healthy human individuals. Clones were read by immunoSEQ multiplex PCR, and TCRdb kept only the in-frame ones, dropping some. The sample holds about 1.1 million clones; around 78% are singletons and the top ten take under 0.8%. Sequenced material: memory CD4+ T cells from PBMCs. Documented subset: CD45RA-negative fraction. The receptor set was obtained from a young man in good health. Some clones in this sample may be carry-over from other donors' samples.

The rearrangement uses TRBV19 and TRBJ1-5; D gene unclear. CDR1 and CDR2 from the germline V gene are LNHDA and SQIVND (reference sequence). The ends were cut back, 4 bases at V and 5 bases at J, with 6 bases in the middle. The CDR3 contains 12 residues. CDR3 region: CASSNIHQPQHF. CDR3 nucleotide sequence: TGTGCCAGTAGTAACATTCATCAGCCCCAGCATTTT. Full variable domain (missing parts from reference TRBV19 and TRBJ1-5): DGGITQSPKYLFRKEGQNVTLSCEQNLNHDAMYWYRQDPGQGLRLIYYSQIVNDFQKGDIAEGYSVSREKKESFPLTVTSAQKNPTAFYLCASSNIHQPQHFGDGTRLSIL.

As for this clone: Distinct nucleotide sequences in the sample also encode this CDR3. The chain uses TRBV6-6 and TRBJ1-1; D not resolved. Deletions cut 2 bases from V and 0 bases from J, with 4 bases between. CDR3 length: 13 amino acids. The V gene's germline CDR1 is MNHNY and CDR2 SVGAGI (reference sequence). As DNA, the CDR3 is TGTGCCAGCAGTTACACTGTGAACACTGAAGCTTTCTTT. Protein: CASSYTVNTEAFF.

This chain connects TRBV5-4 to TRBJ2-6; weak D call: TRBD2 (5 bases). The germline V and J ends were trimmed by 3 bases and 3 bases, with 13 bases remaining between them. CDR1 is SGHNT and CDR2 is YYREEE in the germline V gene (reference sequence). The CDR3 is 16 residues long. CDR3 region: CASSSRERFGANVLTF. CDR3 bases: TGTGCCAGCAGCTCCCGTGAGCGGTTTGGGGCCAACGTCCTGACTTTC.

The chain joins TRBV5-8 to TRBJ2-6; 12 bases are shared with TRBD1. V trimming: 4 bases; J trimming: 4 bases; junction bases outside the gene matches: 9. Germline V gene sequence: CDR1 SGHTS, CDR2 YDEGEE. The CDR3 has 18 residues. CDR3: CASSGGTGGLRGANVLTF. CDR3 nucleotide sequence: TGTGCCAGCAGCGGGGGGACAGGGGGCCTGAGAGGGGCCAACGTCCTGACTTTC. Together with reference TRBV5-8 and TRBJ2-6, the CDR3 gives the full variable domain: EAGVTQSPTHLIKTRGQQATLRCSPISGHTSVYWYQQALGLGLQFLLWYDEGEERNRGNFPPRFSGRQFPNYSSELNVNALELEDSALYLCASSGGTGGLRGANVLTFGAGSRLTVL.

The table lists this clone with a count of one. The V call is TRBV6-5, the J call TRBJ2-1, with 7 bases that match TRBD1. The length of the CDR3 is 15 residues. CDR1 and CDR2 from the germline V gene are MNHEY and SVGAGI. V lost 6 bases and J lost 5; bases outside the gene matches: 10. This CDR3 reads CASSPPLTGHNEQFF. CDR3 DNA: TGTGCCAGCAGCCCCCCCCTGACAGGGCACAATGAGCAGTTCTTC.

V gene TRBV15 combines with J gene TRBJ2-7, with D perhaps being TRBD1 or TRBD2 (5 bases each). V was trimmed by 3 bases and J by 2 bases, leaving 14 bases between them. The CDR3 extends over 15 amino acids. CDR1 and CDR2 (germline): LNHNV, YYDKDF (reference sequence). This CDR3 is CATSRSGQLAYEQYF. In DNA form, the CDR3 reads TGTGCCACCAGCAGGTCAGGGCAACTAGCCTACGAGCAGTACTTC.

The table lists this clone with a few counts. CDR3: CASTRGEAFF. CDR3 DNA sequence: TGTGCCAGCACCCGGGGTGAAGCTTTCTTT. The chain couples TRBV28 to TRBJ1-1; D is uncertain. This CDR3 region has 10 residues. Germline values: CDR1 MDHEN, CDR2 SYDVKM. The V end was cut by 7 bases, the J end by 7 bases, with 7 bases between.

To note about this clone: Sequence at one end of the junction differs from germline and may be a read error. The chain recombines TRBV7-2 with TRBJ1-1; D gene ambiguous. The CDR3 contains 13 residues. CDR1 is SGHTA, CDR2 FQGNSA, per germline. The CDR3 protein is CASTLQLNTEAFF. CDR3 coding DNA: TGTGCCAGCACCTTACAGCTGAACACTGAAGCTTTCTTT.

Details on this clone: This same CDR3 is encoded by further DNA sequences in the sample. The chain links TRBV5-1 to TRBJ2-2; D perhaps matches TRBD1 (6 bases). The CDR3 covers 15 residues. V was pared by 4 bases and J by 2 bases, with 12 bases between. CDR1 and CDR2 (germline): SGHRS, YFSETQ. As DNA, the CDR3 is TGCGCCAGCAGCACCGGGACATCTAACACCGGGGAGCTGTTTTTT. Amino acid sequence: CASSTGTSNTGELFF.

J is TRBJ1-1 and V is TRBV7-9; D is perhaps TRBD1 (5 bases). CDR1 is SEHNR and CDR2 is FQNEAQ in the germline V gene (reference sequence). The germline V and J ends were trimmed by 3 bases and 7 bases, with 9 bases remaining between them. The CDR3 sequence is 12 residues long. CDR3 bases: TGTGCCAGCAGCTTTGTCCAGGGTGAAGCTTTCTTT. Encoded protein: CASSFVQGEAFF.

In this sample, this clone turned up once. This chain joins TRBV12-5 and TRBJ2-3; unclear D gene. The length of the CDR3 is 14 residues. Trimming removed 0 bases at V and 0 bases at J, with 4 bases between. Germline CDR1 reads LGHNT; CDR2 reads FRNRAP. The CDR3 DNA sequence: TGTGCTAGTGGTTTGGTAGGCAGCACAGATACGCAGTATTTT. It encodes CASGLVGSTDTQYF.

The V and J genes are TRBV28 and TRBJ1-2; no definite D call. The V end was cut by 0 bases, the J end by 4 bases, with 18 bases between. Germline values: CDR1 MDHEN, CDR2 SYDVKM. This CDR3 has 17 amino acids. In DNA, the CDR3 is TGTGCCAGCAGTTTATGGGTGGGCCTCGAGGAAGGCTATGGCTACACCTTC. Encoded protein: CASSLWVGLEEGYGYTF.

Regarding this clone: This clone may be a read error of a much larger clone one base away. This chain links TRBV28 with TRBJ1-3, with D unclear. The CDR3 has 12 amino acids. Trimming removed 4 bases at V and 3 bases at J, with 4 bases between. Germline V gene sequence: CDR1 MDHEN, CDR2 SYDVKM. The CDR3 region has the DNA TGTGCCAGCAGTTCCTTTGGAAACACCATATATTTT. It encodes CASSSFGNTIYF.

The chain couples TRBV19 to TRBJ1-5; 7 positions agree with TRBD1. J gave up 15 bases and V 5 bases, and 13 bases lay outside the gene matches. CDR1 and CDR2 from the germline V gene are LNHDA and SQIVND (reference sequence). The CDR3 is 13 amino acids. DNA of the CDR3: TGTGCCAGTAGTCCCAGGGACAGAGAGCTGTGGCATTTT. It codes for CASSPRDRELWHF.

The V call is TRBV18, the J call TRBJ2-2; TRBD2 aligns across 10 bases. Germline V gene sequence: CDR1 KGHSH, CDR2 LQKENI. V gave up 1 base and J gave up 4 bases; unmatched junction bases: 15. The CDR3 length is 20 residues. The CDR3, as DNA: TGTGCCAGCTCACCACGAGCCTTAACTAGCGGGAATTCGGTCACCGGGGAGCTGTTTTTT. It encodes CASSPRALTSGNSVTGELFF.

This sequence joins TRBV4-3 and TRBJ2-1; 13 bases are a match to TRBD2. Germline V gene lookup returns CDR1 LGHNA and CDR2 YSLEER. V shed 4 bases and J 9 bases; nucleotides not matched to a gene: 9. There are 16 residues in the CDR3. DNA for the CDR3: TGCGCCAGCAGCCCGGGACTAGCGGGATTGGAGGGTGAGCAGTTCTTC. Protein: CASSPGLAGLEGEQFF.

V gene TRBV6-1 combines with J gene TRBJ1-1; 8 bases match TRBD1. Germline lookup yields CDR1 MNHNS and CDR2 SASEGT. The CDR3 has 14 residues. The V gene end was trimmed by 6 bases and the J gene end by 3 bases; junction bases not matched to a gene: 6. In DNA form, the CDR3 reads TGTGCCAGCAGAGGGGACAGGTTGGACACTGAAGCTTTCTTT. Amino acid sequence: CASRGDRLDTEAFF.

This sequence joins TRBV5-1 and TRBJ2-1, with TRBD2 matching over 12 bases. J gave up 3 bases and V 3 bases, and 10 bases lay outside the gene matches. Germline values: CDR1 SGHRS, CDR2 YFSETQ. The CDR3 runs to 18 residues. CDR3 nucleotide sequence: TGCGCCAGCAGCTCTCCGGGACTAGCGGGTTTCTACTACAATGAGCAGTTCTTC. The encoded protein is CASSSPGLAGFYYNEQFF.

V is TRBV20-1 and J is TRBJ2-7; D gene uncertain. Deletions cut 1 base from V and 5 bases from J, with 6 bases between. This CDR3 has 11 residues. Per germline, CDR1 DFQATT and CDR2 SNEGSKA (reference sequence). CDR3 residues: CSARVVHEQYF. CDR3 nucleotides: TGCAGTGCTAGAGTTGTGCACGAGCAGTACTTC.

Comment on this clone: At one end, the junction sequence differs from germline, possibly due to a read error. V gene TRBV18 combines with J gene TRBJ1-5; D gene unclear. This CDR3 region has 15 residues. The germline CDR1 and CDR2 sequences are KGHSH and LQKENI. This chain's CDR3 is CASSPLADSNQPQHF. CDR3 coding DNA: TGTGCCAGCTCGCCACTGGCAGATAGCAATCAGCCCCAGCATTTT.

This clone was detected once. J is TRBJ1-5 and V is TRBV27; D not certain. Germline V gene lookup returns CDR1 MNHEY and CDR2 SMNVEV (reference sequence). The CDR3 spans 13 residues. The V end lost 5 bases, the J end lost 0 bases, and 5 bases lay between the germline ends. The DNA of the CDR3 is TGTGCCAGCAGTACTGATAGCAATCAGCCCCAGCATTTT. This codes for CASSTDSNQPQHF.

The chain has TRBV27 and TRBJ2-7; 8 bases agree with TRBD1. The V and J ends lost 6 bases and 5 bases, in that order; junction bases with no gene match: 9. Looked up from germline, CDR1 is MNHEY and CDR2 is SMNVEV (reference sequence). There are 14 residues in the CDR3. As DNA, the CDR3 is TGTGCCAGCAGCCCGCAGGGGGCATGGAACGAGCAGTACTTC. Its translation: CASSPQGAWNEQYF.

V and J are TRBV15 and TRBJ1-1; D is unclear. This CDR3 has 16 residues. Germline CDR1 LNHNV, CDR2 YYDKDF (reference sequence). V was pared by 0 bases and J by 1 base, with 12 bases between. CDR3 amino acids: CATSRDLAGENTEAFF. The CDR3 nucleotides read TGTGCCACCAGCAGAGACCTTGCAGGAGAGAACACTGAAGCTTTCTTT.

This clone was observed a single time. The V call is TRBV28, the J call TRBJ2-1, with D tentatively TRBD1 (7 bases). The CDR3 has 16 residues. From germline, CDR1 is MDHEN and CDR2 SYDVKM. The V gene lost 3 bases and the J gene lost 1 base, with 13 bases spanning the gap. CDR3 coding DNA: TGTGCCAGCAGTTTGGGCGGGACAGATTCCTACAATGAGCAGTTCTTC. Amino acids: CASSLGGTDSYNEQFF.